Shown below are 30 T cell receptor beta chains from a single sample sequenced in a study of blood T cell repertoires in COVID-19. The repertoire was sequenced with immunoSEQ multiplex PCR; TCRdb's copy has only in-frame clones and lacks some. The sample holds 150,000 to 200,000 clones; about 80% are singletons and the top ten take roughly 9.1%. The specimen sequenced was peripheral blood. All receptors come from a woman in her sixties or seventies with acute or convalescent COVID-19.

The chain uses TRBV19 and TRBJ1-6; D perhaps matches TRBD1 (6 bases). Trimming took off 6 bases at V and 5 bases at J, with 17 bases between the two ends. This CDR3 is built from 16 residues. Per germline, CDR1 LNHDA and CDR2 SQIVND (reference sequence). CDR3 DNA: TGTGCCAGTAGCCGACTGCCACAGGGAAATAATTCACCCCTCCACTTT. Amino acid sequence: CASSRLPQGNNSPLHF.

This clone was detected a few times. The chain joins TRBV7-9 to TRBJ1-2, with 7 bases that match TRBD1. The V and J ends lost 0 bases and 1 base, in that order; junction bases with no gene match: 8. CDR1 and CDR2 (germline): SEHNR, FQNEAQ (reference sequence). The CDR3 consists of 17 residues. In DNA form, the CDR3 reads TGTGCCAGCAGCTTAGCCAGGGACAGTCTACTTAACTATGGCTACACCTTC. This codes for CASSLARDSLLNYGYTF.

This clone was counted once. V is TRBV5-4 and J is TRBJ1-2, with 10 bases lining up with TRBD1. In germline, CDR1 is SGHNT, CDR2 YYREEE (reference sequence). The V gene end was trimmed by 4 bases and the J gene end by 4 bases; junction bases not matched to a gene: 10. CDR3 size: 16 residues. The chain's CDR3 is CASSLGTGVPGYGYTF. As DNA, the CDR3 is TGTGCCAGCAGCCTCGGGACAGGGGTTCCGGGCTATGGCTACACCTTC.

The CDR3 sequence: CASSSQGLGDTEAFF. As DNA, the CDR3 is TGTGCCAGCAGTTCACAGGGTCTCGGCGACACTGAAGCTTTCTTT. The chain uses TRBV28 and TRBJ1-1, with D tentatively TRBD1 (6 bases). CDR1 is MDHEN and CDR2 is SYDVKM in the germline V gene. The CDR3 covers 15 residues. Trimming took off 4 bases at V and 3 bases at J, with 15 bases between the two ends. Combining the CDR3 with reference TRBV28 and TRBJ1-1 gives the whole variable domain DVKVTQSSRYLVKRTGEKVFLECVQDMDHENMFWYRQDPGLGLRLIYFSYDVKMKEKGDIPEGYSVSREKKERFSLILESASTNQTSMYLCASSSQGLGDTEAFFGQGTRLTVV.

The chain employs TRBV28 and TRBJ1-1, with D possibly matching TRBD1 (5 bases). Germline assignment: CDR1 MDHEN and CDR2 SYDVKM. Trimming pared 6 bases from V and 5 bases from J, leaving 10 bases between. This CDR3 region has 12 residues. The CDR3 DNA is TGTGCCAGCAGCTGGCGGGGGACTGAAGCTTTCTTT. It translates to CASSWRGTEAFF.

The chain recombines TRBV4-1 with TRBJ2-3; a possible D gene is TRBD1 (6 bases). Germline-derived CDR1 and CDR2 are MGHRA and YSYEKL. V shed 0 bases and J shed 0 bases, with 10 bases lying between them. The CDR3 consists of 16 residues. The CDR3 is CASSQDEGGSTDTQYF. The DNA for the CDR3 is TGCGCCAGCAGCCAAGATGAAGGGGGAAGCACAGATACGCAGTATTTT.

The gene calls are TRBV28 and TRBJ1-2; maybe TRBD1 (5 bases). In germline, CDR1 is MDHEN, CDR2 SYDVKM. This CDR3 has 14 amino acids. V dropped 6 bases and J dropped 2 bases, with 13 bases sitting between them. CDR3 DNA: TGTGCCAGCAGCCCAACAGGACACAACTATGGCTACACCTTC. This sequence encodes CASSPTGHNYGYTF.

The chain carries TRBV5-1 and TRBJ2-3; D may be TRBD2 (5 bases). Germline V gene lookup returns CDR1 SGHRS and CDR2 YFSETQ. V was cut by 4 bases and J by 2 bases, with 8 bases left in between. CDR3 length: 13 amino acids. The DNA of the CDR3 is TGCGCCAGCAGCCCCGGGGACACAGATACGCAGTATTTT. Its translation: CASSPGDTDTQYF.

The rearrangement joins TRBV6-2 or TRBV6-3 to TRBJ1-2, with D perhaps TRBD1 (6 bases). Germline V gives CDR1 MNHEY, CDR2 SVGEGT. The CDR3 sequence is 11 residues long. V shed 5 bases and J shed 6 bases, with 7 bases lying between them. CDR3 in DNA: TGTGCCAGCAGTAACAGGGATGGCTACACCTTC. Protein sequence: CASSNRDGYTF.

This chain links TRBV6-5 with TRBJ1-4, with D perhaps TRBD1 (6 bases). Per germline, CDR1 MNHEY and CDR2 SVGAGI. The CDR3 contains 15 residues. V lost 5 bases and J 5 bases, leaving 15 bases between the germline ends. The DNA for the CDR3 is TGTGCCAGCAGTCCTTCGGGACACCAGAATGAAAAACTGTTTTTT. The encoded protein is CASSPSGHQNEKLFF.

The chain links TRBV6-2 or TRBV6-3 to TRBJ1-4, with a weak D call TRBD1 (6 bases). The CDR3 is made up of 15 amino acids. The V end was cut by 0 bases, the J end by 4 bases, with 9 bases between. Germline-derived CDR1 and CDR2 are MNHEY and SVGEGT. The CDR3 here is CASSYSRGGNEKLFF. The CDR3 nucleotides are TGTGCCAGCAGTTACTCTAGAGGGGGTAATGAAAAACTGTTTTTT.

The genes are TRBV19 and TRBJ2-3; maybe TRBD2 (6 bases). The CDR3 is 15 residues long. The germline CDR1 and CDR2 sequences are LNHDA and SQIVND (reference sequence). V lost 6 bases and J 4 bases, leaving 17 bases between the germline ends. DNA of the CDR3: TGTGCCAGTAGGCAGGGACTCTGGGAATCAGATACGCAGTATTTT. Its protein is CASRQGLWESDTQYF. The full variable domain, in which reference TRBV19 and TRBJ2-3 provide the parts outside the CDR3, is DGGITQSPKYLFRKEGQNVTLSCEQNLNHDAMYWYRQDPGQGLRLIYYSQIVNDFQKGDIAEGYSVSREKKESFPLTVTSAQKNPTAFYLCASRQGLWESDTQYFGPGTRLTVL.

The V call is TRBV19, the J call TRBJ1-2, with 9 bases fitting TRBD1. This CDR3 has 14 amino acids. The junction had 5 bases not matched to a gene; V was cut back by 4 bases and J by 5 bases. Germline CDR1 is LNHDA and CDR2 is SQIVND (reference sequence). The CDR3 protein is CASSNGQGRYGYTF. Written as DNA, the CDR3 is TGTGCCAGTAGTAACGGACAGGGGCGTTATGGCTACACCTTC.

The chain carries TRBV5-4 and TRBJ1-5; D is possibly TRBD1 (5 bases). V gave up 4 bases and J gave up 0 bases, with 11 bases separating them. Germline V lookup: CDR1 SGHNT, CDR2 YYREEE (reference sequence). CDR3 length: 15 residues. CDR3 nucleotide sequence: TGTGCCAGCAGCCCCGGGGGAACTAGCAATCAGCCCCAGCATTTT. Its translation is CASSPGGTSNQPQHF.

This clone was counted between two and nine times. This chain links TRBV10-3 with TRBJ2-3; perhaps TRBD2 as D (6 bases). V lost 9 bases and J 7 bases, leaving 23 bases between the germline ends. Germline V gives CDR1 ENHRY, CDR2 SYGVKD. This CDR3 spans 15 amino acids. The CDR3 loop is CAIATGTSLVNTQYF. DNA of the CDR3: TGTGCCATAGCCACCGGGACTTCCTTGGTAAATACGCAGTATTTT.

This clone was seen more than once but under ten times. The identical CDR3 is also encoded by other nucleotide sequences in the sample. J is TRBJ2-7 and V is TRBV3-1 (or the pseudogene TRBV3-2); 8 bases fit TRBD1. Germline CDR1 LGHDT, CDR2 YNNKEL (reference sequence). The CDR3 has 14 amino acids. V gave up 4 bases and J gave up 2 bases; unmatched junction bases: 4. CDR3 loop: CASSPDRATYEQYF. The CDR3 DNA is TGTGCCAGCAGCCCGGACAGGGCAACCTACGAGCAGTACTTC.

The genes are TRBV6-5 and TRBJ1-6; the D is unclear. V shed 5 bases and J shed 7 bases, with 6 bases lying between them. The CDR3 extends over 12 amino acids. Germline values: CDR1 MNHEY, CDR2 SVGAGI. The CDR3 region is CASSPGNSPLHF. The CDR3 region has the DNA TGTGCCAGCAGTCCGGGGAATTCACCCCTCCACTTT.

V gene TRBV12-5 combines with J gene TRBJ2-5; TRBD2 might be the D (5 bases). This CDR3 has 13 amino acids. V was cut by 7 bases and J by 2 bases, with 11 bases left in between. Germline V gives CDR1 LGHNT, CDR2 FRNRAP. Written as DNA, the CDR3 is TGTGCTAGTGCCTTCGGGAATCAAGAGACCCAGTACTTC. Its translation: CASAFGNQETQYF.

As regards this clone: The same CDR3 also results from other DNA sequences found in this sample. The rearrangement joins TRBV28 to TRBJ1-3, with 7 bases that match TRBD1. After removal of 4 bases from V and 0 bases from J, the junction contained 3 bases not matched to a gene. This CDR3 comprises 15 residues. Germline V gives CDR1 MDHEN, CDR2 SYDVKM. In DNA form, the CDR3 reads TGTGCCAGCAGTTCGGGACAGTACTCTGGAAACACCATATATTTT. Amino acid sequence: CASSSGQYSGNTIYF.

The J gene is TRBJ1-4, the V gene TRBV4-3; 8 bases map to TRBD1. The CDR3 covers 17 residues. Germline loops: CDR1 LGHNA, CDR2 YSLEER. The ends lost 0 bases at V and 6 bases at J; junction bases unmatched: 9. The CDR3 coding sequence is TGCGCCAGCAGCCAAGATTTTGGACAGGGTGAGGATGAAAAACTGTTTTTT. Its protein product is CASSQDFGQGEDEKLFF.

This chain links TRBV2 with TRBJ2-2, with TRBD1 as a possible D gene (5 bases). Germline CDR1 and CDR2: SNHLY and FYNNEI. CDR3 length equals 15 residues. Trimming took 10 bases from V and 0 from J, leaving 15 bases between them. The CDR3 DNA is TGTGCCATCAAAGGGGTACGGACGAACACCGGGGAGCTGTTTTTT. This codes for CAIKGVRTNTGELFF.

The chain links TRBV5-1 to TRBJ1-2; TRBD1 might be the D (5 bases). Germline CDR1 reads SGHRS; CDR2 reads YFSETQ. The CDR3 spans 15 residues. Between the trimmed V and J ends, which lost 5 bases and 4 bases, there was a span of 18 bases. The CDR3 loop is CASSSGTRAVYGYTF. DNA for the CDR3: TGCGCCAGCAGTTCAGGGACTCGCGCCGTCTATGGCTACACCTTC.

This clone has only a few counts. The V and J genes are TRBV7-3 and TRBJ2-7; the match to TRBD1 covers 8 bases. Germline-derived CDR1 and CDR2 are SGHTA and FQGTGA. With V trimmed by 2 bases and J by 4 bases, 7 bases remained unmatched. The CDR3 consists of 15 residues. CDR3 in amino acids: CASSLSPTGGYEQYF. In DNA, the CDR3 is TGTGCCAGCAGCTTATCCCCCACAGGGGGGTACGAGCAGTACTTC.

The rearrangement joins TRBV5-1 to TRBJ2-1; 10 positions match TRBD1. CDR3 length equals 17 residues. The J segment lost 7 bases and the V segment lost 4 bases, leaving 14 bases of the junction unmatched. CDR1 is SGHRS and CDR2 is YFSETQ in the germline V gene. This chain's CDR3 is CASSPNAGTGVANEQFF. CDR3 nucleotides: TGCGCCAGCAGCCCGAACGCCGGGACAGGGGTTGCTAATGAGCAGTTCTTC.

Points on this clone: Other nucleotide sequences from this sample produce the same CDR3. This sequence joins TRBV14 and TRBJ1-1; D unresolved. There are 13 residues in the CDR3. From germline, CDR1 is SGHDN and CDR2 FVKESK. V gave up 3 bases and J gave up 1 base, with 6 bases separating them. The CDR3 coding sequence is TGTGCCAGCAGCCAGCTATCGAACACTGAAGCTTTCTTT. It encodes CASSQLSNTEAFF. Full variable domain (outside the CDR3, taken from reference TRBV14 and TRBJ1-1): EAGVTQFPSHSVIEKGQTVTLRCDPISGHDNLYWYRRVMGKEIKFLLHFVKESKQDESGMPNNRFLAERTGGTYSTLKVQPAELEDSGVYFCASSQLSNTEAFFGQGTRLTVV.

This clone was counted between two and nine times. This chain connects TRBV6-2 or TRBV6-3 to TRBJ2-1; D unresolved. The CDR3 length is 14 residues. Trimming left V 2 bases short and J 6 bases short, with 11 bases between. Per the germline V gene, CDR1 is MNHEY and CDR2 is SVGEGT. In DNA, the CDR3 is TGTGCCAGCAGTTACCCGACTCAAATCAATGAGCAGTTCTTC. Its translation: CASSYPTQINEQFF.

This sequence joins TRBV10-2 and TRBJ2-7; TRBD1 matches 11 bases. V gave up 10 bases and J gave up 6 bases; unmatched junction bases: 8. Per germline, CDR1 WSHSY and CDR2 SAAADI. This CDR3 has 13 amino acids. The CDR3 DNA follows: TGCGCCACCGGAGGACAGGGGGCGGGCGAGCAGTACTTC. Its translation: CATGGQGAGEQYF.

V gene TRBV19 combines with J gene TRBJ1-5; TRBD1 aligns across 8 bases. The length of the CDR3 is 15 residues. Germline CDR1 LNHDA, CDR2 SQIVND (reference sequence). J was trimmed by 5 bases and V by 7 bases; bases with no gene match: 10. The CDR3 loop is CASNPDRVVHQPQHF. CDR3 nucleotides: TGTGCCAGTAACCCGGACAGGGTAGTACATCAGCCCCAGCATTTT.

This clone occurred a few times. V gene TRBV6-4 combines with J gene TRBJ1-6; 7 bases are shared with TRBD1. There are 13 residues in the CDR3. Germline V gene data show CDR1 as MRHNA and CDR2 as SNTAGT. Unmatched junction bases numbered 1, after V lost 4 bases and J lost 7 bases. This CDR3 reads CASSGQGNSPLHF. CDR3 nucleotide sequence: TGTGCCAGCAGTGGACAGGGAAATTCACCCCTCCACTTT.

V is TRBV30 and J is TRBJ1-2; maybe TRBD1 (5 bases). V dropped 5 bases and J dropped 6 bases, with 19 bases sitting between them. Looked up from germline, CDR1 is GTSNPN and CDR2 is SVGIG (reference sequence). The CDR3 covers 14 residues. The CDR3 DNA is TGTGCCTGGGACGACCTCAGGATGGGGCATGGCTACACCTTC. It specifies CAWDDLRMGHGYTF.